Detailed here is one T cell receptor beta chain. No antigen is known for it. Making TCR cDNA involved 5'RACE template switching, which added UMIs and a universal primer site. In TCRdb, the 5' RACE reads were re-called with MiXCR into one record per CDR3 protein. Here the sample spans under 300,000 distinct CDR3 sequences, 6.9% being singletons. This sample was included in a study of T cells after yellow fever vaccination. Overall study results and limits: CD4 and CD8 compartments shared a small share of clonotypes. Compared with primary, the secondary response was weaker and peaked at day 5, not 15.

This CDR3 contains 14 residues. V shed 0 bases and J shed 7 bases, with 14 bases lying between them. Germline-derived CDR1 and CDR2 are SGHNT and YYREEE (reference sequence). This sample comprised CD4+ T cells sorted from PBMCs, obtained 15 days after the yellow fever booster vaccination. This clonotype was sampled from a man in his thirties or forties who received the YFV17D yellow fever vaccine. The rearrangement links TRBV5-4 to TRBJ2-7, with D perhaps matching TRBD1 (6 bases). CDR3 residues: CASSLEGGWREQYF. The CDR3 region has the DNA TGTGCCAGCAGCTTGGAAGGGGGTTGGAGAGAGCAGTACTTC.